The source of this TCR beta chain is a study of molecular identifiers for immune sequencing clone quantification. TCRdb re-called the PCR reads with MiXCR, one entry per CDR3 protein. This table holds nearly 650,000 distinct CDR3 sequences, less than 30% found once. A remark on this clonotype: A much larger clone lies a single base off, so this may be a read error.

CDR3 size: 14 residues. Germline lookup yields CDR1 DFQATT and CDR2 SNEGSKA (reference sequence). Sequenced sample: naive CD8+ T cells from blood, with Jurkat cell RNA spiked in. Documented subset: FACS-sorted CD8+CD4-CCR7+CD45RA+ naive T cells. The sequence was obtained from a human donor in good health. Some libraries in this study had Jurkat cell RNA spiked in. The chain links TRBV20-1 to TRBJ2-7; TRBD1 is a possible D gene (6 bases). This CDR3 is CSARDPRGGYGQYF. DNA for the CDR3: TGCAGTGCTAGAGATCCCAGGGGCGGCTACGGGCAGTACTTC.